The 8 T cell receptor beta chains in this list originate from one sample, sequenced in a study of Ad26.COV2.S vaccination and SARS-CoV-2 variants. Indicated treatment: approximately 18 received Ad26.COV2.S at low or high dose, single or two shots; about five received placebo; per-sample allocation not given. Specimens were obtained on day 63 following the first vaccine or placebo injection. Using immunoSEQ multiplex PCR, the repertoire was profiled, and TCRdb retains in-frame clones only, with some absent. This table holds roughly 700,000 clones, approximately 88% found once. The starting material was peripheral blood, obtained in a trial of Ad26.COV2.S vaccine versus placebo. The receptor source for this set is a person between 18 and 65 years old who received the Ad26.COV2.S COVID-19 vaccine or a placebo.

Regarding this clone: Other DNA sequences from this sample encode an identical CDR3 as well. This chain uses TRBV7-8 with TRBJ2-5; weak D call: TRBD1 (6 bases). Germline assignment: CDR1 SGHVS and CDR2 FQNEAQ. The CDR3 has 14 amino acids. V was trimmed by 1 base and J by 2 bases, leaving 8 bases between them. CDR3 sequence: CASSLGTVQETQYF. DNA of the CDR3: TGTGCCAGCAGCTTAGGGACAGTTCAAGAGACCCAGTACTTC.

Remarks on this clone: Distinct nucleotide sequences in the sample also encode this CDR3. J is TRBJ2-5 and V is TRBV6-5; D is possibly TRBD1 (6 bases). Germline CDR1 reads MNHEY; CDR2 reads SVGAGI. Trimming pared 2 bases from V and 3 bases from J, leaving 7 bases between. The CDR3 runs 13 residues. CDR3 sequence (DNA): TGTGCCAGCAGTTACAGGGGGAAAGAGACCCAGTACTTC. This codes for CASSYRGKETQYF.

The chain carries TRBV5-6 and TRBJ1-1; D not resolved. The ends were cut back, 0 bases at V and 5 bases at J, with 14 bases in the middle. The CDR3 loop spans 15 amino acids. The germline CDR1 and CDR2 sequences are SGHDT and YYEEEE. Here the CDR3 DNA reads TGTGCCAGCAGCTTGGTGGTGGTAGGTAAGACTGAAGCTTTCTTT. Amino acids: CASSLVVVGKTEAFF.

This clone was counted a single time. The chain combines TRBV30 with TRBJ2-7, with a tentative D call TRBD1 (6 bases). The V end lost 6 bases, the J end lost 4 bases, and 19 bases lay between the germline ends. Germline CDR1 GTSNPN, CDR2 SVGIG (reference sequence). There are 14 residues in the CDR3. The CDR3 protein is CACRSTGKVYEQYF. In nucleotides, the CDR3 is TGTGCCTGTAGGTCTACAGGGAAGGTTTACGAGCAGTACTTC.

The chain joins TRBV5-1 to TRBJ1-2; a possible D gene is TRBD1 (5 bases). This CDR3 comprises 15 residues. V was cut by 4 bases and J by 2 bases, with 15 bases left in between. Germline V gene sequence: CDR1 SGHRS, CDR2 YFSETQ. This CDR3 reads CASSPPTAQNYGYTF. In DNA, the CDR3 is TGCGCCAGCAGCCCGCCGACAGCTCAGAACTATGGCTACACCTTC.

The CDR3 region is CASSLGQGELGTEAFF. The CDR3 DNA sequence: TGCGCCAGCAGCCTCGGACAGGGGGAATTGGGCACTGAAGCTTTCTTT. The chain recombines TRBV5-1 with TRBJ1-1, with 10 bases matching TRBD1. Trimming cost V 4 bases and J 4 bases; bases outside gene matches: 10. Germline V CDR1 and CDR2: SGHRS, YFSETQ. The CDR3 runs 16 residues.

This sequence joins TRBV18 and TRBJ2-7; D may be TRBD2 (5 bases). The CDR3 is made up of 15 amino acids. From germline, CDR1 is KGHSH and CDR2 LQKENI. V lost 1 base to trimming and J lost 2 bases, with 12 bases between them. DNA for the CDR3: TGTGCCAGCTCACCACTAGACGCGGGCCCCTACGAGCAGTACTTC. It codes for CASSPLDAGPYEQYF.

The chain combines TRBV15 with TRBJ2-3; D gene uncertain. This CDR3 comprises 13 residues. Per the germline V gene, CDR1 is LNHNV and CDR2 is YYDKDF (reference sequence). V was cut by 0 bases and J by 6 bases, with 7 bases left in between. The CDR3 region has the DNA TGTGCCACCAGCAGAGATGGAATGGATACGCAGTATTTT. Translated: CATSRDGMDTQYF.